Only one count was recorded for the clone carrying this T cell receptor (beta chain). The record originates from a study of blood T cells in healthy people across ages. Germline assignment: CDR1 DFQATT and CDR2 SNEGSKA (reference sequence). With 5 bases removed from V and 5 bases from J, the gap between germline ends came to 18 bases. The CDR3 has 14 amino acids. Sample-barcoded 5' priming and a J-beta primer mix drove a second PCR of roughly 6 to 12 cycles. Via MiXCR, TCRdb re-called the 5' RACE reads, giving one row per CDR3 protein. There are 1.5 million to 2 million distinct CDR3 sequences in the sample; about 39% occur only once, and roughly 23% lies in the top ten.

The chain employs TRBV20-1 and TRBJ1-2; D may be TRBD1 (6 bases). The sample consisted of blood. The TCR comes from a human donor in good health. The CDR3 spells CSAPLYTGSYGYTF. The CDR3 coding sequence is TGCAGTGCTCCTCTTTACACAGGGTCTTATGGCTACACCTTC.